This paragraph covers one T cell receptor (beta chain) sequence. Its cognate antigen is unknown. These data belong to a study of T cells in pancreatic ductal adenocarcinoma. Study conclusions and caveats: Unique clonotypes were roughly 8-fold more numerous in blood than in tumor. No significant tumor-blood clonality difference; means were about 0.1 and 0.07. The resected cohort was biased toward the minority with early-stage disease.

In germline, CDR1 is SNHLY, CDR2 FYNNEI. V was trimmed by 1 base and J by 8 bases, leaving 12 bases between them. This CDR3 region has 13 residues. Surgery without prior neoadjuvant therapy was the treatment of the selected pancreatic ductal adenocarcinoma patients. Libraries were prepared by immunoSEQ multiplex PCR; TCRdb keeps only in-frame clonotypes and omits some of them. This table has some 5,000 clones, around four fifths appearing once. The chain links TRBV2 to TRBJ2-7, with D possibly being TRBD1 (6 bases). Sequenced input: pancreatic tumor tissue. This clonotype was sampled from a human donor with pancreatic ductal adenocarcinoma. The donor label of this sample is uncertain. The CDR3 coding sequence is TGTGCCAGCAGTGAAGGTACAGGGAGTAAGCAGTACTTC. Translated: CASSEGTGSKQYF.